This T cell receptor (beta chain) was documented in a study of identical twins (dated by TCRdb to about 2016). Context from the whole study: TCR alpha and beta repertoires from monozygotic twins, unrelated adults of various ages and cord blood were deep-sequenced to test whether fetal clonotypes persist. To rule out contamination, replicate twin experiments were performed at different times with different library preparation protocols. The paper as a whole reports these results and caveats: Because the same donors could not be followed over many years, the conclusions depended on cross-sectional statistical analysis. In beta out-of-frame sequences, excess twin sharing was weaker, because having fewer shared sequences lowered the signal-to-noise ratio. In monozygotic twins, out-of-frame TCR alpha sharing was systematically underestimated by recombination models, although the models agreed with sharing between unrelated individuals. Fewer insertions were carried by abundant cord blood beta clonotypes, a similar but weaker trend appeared in young adult naive repertoires, and no such trend appeared in memory repertoires. Zero-insertion analyses could be partly confounded by invariant T cells such as MAIT and iNKT, although diverse VJ usage argued against such confounding for most clonotypes. Compared with coincidental sharing between unrelated individuals, an excess of low generation-probability sequences was observed among out-of-frame TCR alpha sequences shared between twins.

The sample holds a few counts of this clonotype. No antigen is known for it. The sample holds no much larger clone one base away, and base qualities are not on file. Trimming leaves V shorter by 3 bases and J shorter by 4 bases, with the junction holding 8 bases beyond the gene matches. The germline V gene gives CDR1 as KGHSH and CDR2 as LQKENI. Taken from cysteine to phenylalanine, the CDR3 has 15 residues. Only CDR3 DNA is held: 45 bases, read in frame from base 1. Every donor in the study was a healthy Caucasian. Three pairs of female monozygotic twins, all aged 18 to 29 years, were included in the twin cohort. Positive isolation kits from Invitrogen were used to isolate CD4+ and CD8+ T cell populations. Library preparation was by 5' RACE. Data came from an Illumina HiSeq 2000. A universal primer binding site was introduced by template switching, and a unique molecular identifier was present in the final cDNA, enabling accurate counting of TCR cDNA molecules. Specific primers in the conserved constant-segment region were used to synthesize first-strand cDNA for TCR alpha and beta chains. Each cDNA library was double barcoded, with a SMART-Mk sample barcode plus Illumina barcodes, to control for contamination. Two successive PCR steps introduced TruSeq adapter sequences along with Illumina sample barcodes. The TCR alpha and beta cDNA libraries were sequenced on the Illumina HiSeq platform using custom primers. Processing in the source paper ran as follows. MiGEC was used to process raw reads and extract unique molecular identifiers, and MiXCR was used to find CDR3 positions. For each individual, recombination models were inferred using an EM algorithm with the repgenHMM and IGoR tools. The tcR package in R was used for shared clonotype analysis, with sharing normalized by the product of cloneset sizes. To study raw recombination without the effects of thymic and clonal selection, out-of-frame nonproductive sequences were analyzed. TCRdb trimmed the raw reads at Q25, called clones with MiXCR and kept productive beta chains. Entries are consolidated by CDR3 protein sequence, retaining the most common genes and DNA. What appears here as the V and J calls and clone size reflects TCRdb's work, not the paper's. The sample table holds under 500,000 distinct CDR3 sequences, of which approximately 15% were seen once. The top ten constitute approximately 1% of the sample.

A further study also used this sample, focusing on yellow fever vaccine responses in identical twins. As that second study puts it: The authors reported that the T cell response to vaccination in identical twins appeared partly convergent and partly personalized. The study precisely tracked vaccine-responding T cell clones in identical twins.

The chain is assembled from TRBV18 and TRBJ2-7; TRBD1 matches 8 bases in the middle. The sequence derives from a woman aged 18-30 years in good health. Sequencing was done on a sample of CD4+ T cells sorted from blood. CDR3 protein: CASSPGQEPRYEQYF. The DNA reads as follows: TGTGCCAGCTCACCGGGACAGGAGCCTAGGTACGAGCAGTACTTC.